This T cell receptor (beta chain) is from a study of OX40 agonist ivuxolimab in advanced cancers. As for the study in general: Every patient in dose escalation had hepatocellular carcinoma, melanoma, renal cell or head and neck cancer.

V lost 1 base and J lost 2, with 10 bases in between. The CDR3 loop spans 14 amino acids. From germline, CDR1 is SGHDT and CDR2 YYEEEE. Sequenced by immunoSEQ multiplex PCR; TCRdb stores in-frame clones only, minus some. The sample has more than 40,000 clones, more than 75% seen once. This receptor was identified in an adult with an advanced solid tumor such as melanoma, head and neck, liver or kidney cancer. The rearrangement uses TRBV5-6 and TRBJ2-7; no definite D call. The source was CD4+ or CD8+ T cells sorted from blood, collected in a trial of the OX40 agonist ivuxolimab. CDR3 region: CASSLKWMAYEQYF. CDR3 bases: TGTGCCAGCAGCTTGAAGTGGATGGCCTACGAGCAGTACTTC.